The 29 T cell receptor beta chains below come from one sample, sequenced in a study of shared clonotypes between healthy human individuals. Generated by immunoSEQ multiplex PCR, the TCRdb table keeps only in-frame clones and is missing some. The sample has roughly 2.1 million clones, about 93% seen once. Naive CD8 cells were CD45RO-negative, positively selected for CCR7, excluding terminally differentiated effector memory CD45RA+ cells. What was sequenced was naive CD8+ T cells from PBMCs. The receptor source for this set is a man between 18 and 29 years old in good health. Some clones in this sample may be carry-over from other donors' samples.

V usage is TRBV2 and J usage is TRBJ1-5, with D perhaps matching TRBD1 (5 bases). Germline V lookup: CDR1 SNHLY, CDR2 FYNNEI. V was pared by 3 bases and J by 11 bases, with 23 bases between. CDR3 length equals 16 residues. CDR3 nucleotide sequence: TGTGCCAGCAGTGACCGGGGCGGGCCACGAGGTGGGTCCCAGCATTTT. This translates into CASSDRGGPRGGSQHF.

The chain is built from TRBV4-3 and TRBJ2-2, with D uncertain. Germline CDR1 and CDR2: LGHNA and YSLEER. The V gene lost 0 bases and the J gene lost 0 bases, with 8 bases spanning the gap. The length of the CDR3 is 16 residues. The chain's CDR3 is CASSQESGPNTGELFF. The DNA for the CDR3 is TGCGCCAGCAGCCAAGAAAGTGGGCCGAACACCGGGGAGCTGTTTTTT.

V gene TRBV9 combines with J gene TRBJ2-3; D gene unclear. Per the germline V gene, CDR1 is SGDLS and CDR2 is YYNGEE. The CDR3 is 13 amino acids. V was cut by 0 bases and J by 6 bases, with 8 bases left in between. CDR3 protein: CASSVELDDTQYF. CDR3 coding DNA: TGTGCCAGCAGCGTAGAGTTGGACGATACGCAGTATTTT. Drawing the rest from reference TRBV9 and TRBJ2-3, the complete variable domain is DSGVTQTPKHLITATGQRVTLRCSPRSGDLSVYWYQQSLDQGLQFLIQYYNGEERAKGNILERFSAQQFPDLHSELNLSSLELGDSALYFCASSVELDDTQYFGPGTRLTVL.

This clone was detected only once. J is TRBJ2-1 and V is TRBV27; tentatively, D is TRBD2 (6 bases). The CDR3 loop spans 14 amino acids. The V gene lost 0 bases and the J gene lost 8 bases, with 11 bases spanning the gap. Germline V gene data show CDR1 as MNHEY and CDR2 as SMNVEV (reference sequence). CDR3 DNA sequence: TGTGCCAGCAGTTTATCGCGGGGAGTGGATGAGCAGTTCTTC. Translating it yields CASSLSRGVDEQFF.

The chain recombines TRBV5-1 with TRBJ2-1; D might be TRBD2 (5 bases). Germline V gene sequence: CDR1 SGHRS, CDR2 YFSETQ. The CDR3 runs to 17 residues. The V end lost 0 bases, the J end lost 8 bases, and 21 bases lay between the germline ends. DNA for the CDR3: TGCGCCAGCAGCTTGGCCTCGACTACCCCCCGATTCTATGAGCAGTTCTTC. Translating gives CASSLASTTPRFYEQFF.

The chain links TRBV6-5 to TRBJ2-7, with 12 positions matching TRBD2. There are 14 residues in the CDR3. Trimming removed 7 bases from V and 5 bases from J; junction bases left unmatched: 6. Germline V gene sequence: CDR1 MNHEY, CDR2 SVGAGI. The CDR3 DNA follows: TGTGCCAGCAACCTAGCGGGAGGGTCTGACGAGCAGTACTTC. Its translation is CASNLAGGSDEQYF.

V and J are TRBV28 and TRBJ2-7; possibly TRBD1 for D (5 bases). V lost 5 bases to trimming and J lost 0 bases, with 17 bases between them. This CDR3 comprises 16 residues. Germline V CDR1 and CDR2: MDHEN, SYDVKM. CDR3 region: CASSQASRVNSYEQYF. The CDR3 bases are TGTGCCAGCAGTCAGGCCTCCAGGGTTAACTCCTACGAGCAGTACTTC.

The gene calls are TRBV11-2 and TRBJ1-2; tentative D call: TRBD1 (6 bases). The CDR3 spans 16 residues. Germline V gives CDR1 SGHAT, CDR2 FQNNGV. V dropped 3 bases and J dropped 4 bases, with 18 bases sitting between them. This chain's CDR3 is CASSLGRDTAPYGYTF. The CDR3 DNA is TGTGCCAGCAGCTTGGGGCGGGACACGGCCCCCTATGGCTACACCTTC.

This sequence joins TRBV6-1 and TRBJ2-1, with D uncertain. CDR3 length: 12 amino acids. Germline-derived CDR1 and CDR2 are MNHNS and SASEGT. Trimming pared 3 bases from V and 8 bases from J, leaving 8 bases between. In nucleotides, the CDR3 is TGTGCCAGCAGTGATTTGTCGGATGAGCAGTTCTTC. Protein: CASSDLSDEQFF.

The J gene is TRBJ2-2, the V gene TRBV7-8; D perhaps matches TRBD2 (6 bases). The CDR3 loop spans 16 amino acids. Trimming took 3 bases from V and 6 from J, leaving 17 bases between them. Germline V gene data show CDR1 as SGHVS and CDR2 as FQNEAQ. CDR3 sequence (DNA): TGTGCCAGCAGCTTCGACGGGCGACGCGGGGCCGGGGAGCTGTTTTTT. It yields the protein CASSFDGRRGAGELFF.

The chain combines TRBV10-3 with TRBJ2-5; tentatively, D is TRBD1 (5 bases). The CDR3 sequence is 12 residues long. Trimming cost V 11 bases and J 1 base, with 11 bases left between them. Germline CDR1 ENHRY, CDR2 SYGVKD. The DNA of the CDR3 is TGTGCCGTAGGGGATCTCCAAGAGACCCAGTACTTC. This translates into CAVGDLQETQYF.

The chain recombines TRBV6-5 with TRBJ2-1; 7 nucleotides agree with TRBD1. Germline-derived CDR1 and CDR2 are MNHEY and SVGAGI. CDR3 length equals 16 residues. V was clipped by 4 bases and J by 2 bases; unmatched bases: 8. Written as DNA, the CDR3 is TGTGCCAGCAGTTCCCGGACAGGCTGGGCCTACAATGAGCAGTTCTTC. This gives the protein CASSSRTGWAYNEQFF.

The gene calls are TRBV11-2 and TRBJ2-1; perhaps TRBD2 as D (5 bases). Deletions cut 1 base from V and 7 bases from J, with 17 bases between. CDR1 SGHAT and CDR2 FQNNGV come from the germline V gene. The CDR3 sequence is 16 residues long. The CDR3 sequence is CASSLVQRKTWNEQFF. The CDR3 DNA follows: TGTGCCAGCAGCTTAGTACAGCGGAAGACATGGAATGAGCAGTTCTTC.

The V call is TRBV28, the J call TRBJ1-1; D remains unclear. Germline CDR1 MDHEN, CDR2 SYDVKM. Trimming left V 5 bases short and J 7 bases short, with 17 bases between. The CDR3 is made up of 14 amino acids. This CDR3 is CASSQIGRDDEAFF. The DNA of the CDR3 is TGTGCCAGCAGTCAAATAGGGCGGGATGATGAAGCTTTCTTT.

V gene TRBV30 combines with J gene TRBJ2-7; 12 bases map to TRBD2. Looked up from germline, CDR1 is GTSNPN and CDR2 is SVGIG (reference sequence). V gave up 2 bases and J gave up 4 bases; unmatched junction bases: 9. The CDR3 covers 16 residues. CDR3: CAWSMITGTSGYEQYF. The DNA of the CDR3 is TGTGCCTGGAGTATGATCACCGGGACTAGCGGGTACGAGCAGTACTTC.

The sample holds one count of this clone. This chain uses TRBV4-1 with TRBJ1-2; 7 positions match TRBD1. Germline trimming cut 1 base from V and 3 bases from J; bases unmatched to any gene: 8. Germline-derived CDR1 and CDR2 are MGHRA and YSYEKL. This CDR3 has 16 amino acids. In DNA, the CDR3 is TGCGCCAGCAGCCAAGCTCCCAGGGGACAGCACTATGGCTACACCTTC. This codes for CASSQAPRGQHYGYTF.

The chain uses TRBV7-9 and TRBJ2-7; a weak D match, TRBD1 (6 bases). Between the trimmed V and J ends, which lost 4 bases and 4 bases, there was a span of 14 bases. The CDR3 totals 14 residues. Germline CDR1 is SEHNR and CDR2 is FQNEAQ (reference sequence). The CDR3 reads CASSSSGVLYEQYF. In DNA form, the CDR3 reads TGTGCCAGCAGCTCGTCAGGGGTGTTGTACGAGCAGTACTTC.

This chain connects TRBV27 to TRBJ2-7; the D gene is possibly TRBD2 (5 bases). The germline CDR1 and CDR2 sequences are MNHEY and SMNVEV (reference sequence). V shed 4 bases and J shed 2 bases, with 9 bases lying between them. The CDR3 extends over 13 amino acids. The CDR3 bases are TGTGCCAGCAGTTCCGGGAACCCCTACGAGCAGTACTTC. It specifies CASSSGNPYEQYF.

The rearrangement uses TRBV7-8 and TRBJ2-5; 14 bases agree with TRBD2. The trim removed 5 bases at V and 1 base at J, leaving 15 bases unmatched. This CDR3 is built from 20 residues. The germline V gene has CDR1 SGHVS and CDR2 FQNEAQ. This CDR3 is CASSPPGAGLAGEGQETQYF. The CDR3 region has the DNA TGTGCCAGCAGCCCCCCAGGGGCGGGACTAGCGGGAGAAGGCCAAGAGACCCAGTACTTC.

Here the CDR3 reads CASSGLGTAYEQYF. The CDR3 DNA follows: TGTGCCAGTAGCGGGCTCGGGACAGCCTACGAGCAGTACTTC. The chain is built from TRBV19 and TRBJ2-7, with 7 bases fitting TRBD1. V dropped 6 bases and J dropped 2; count of bases not matched to a gene: 7. This CDR3 has 14 amino acids. Germline V lookup: CDR1 LNHDA, CDR2 SQIVND (reference sequence).

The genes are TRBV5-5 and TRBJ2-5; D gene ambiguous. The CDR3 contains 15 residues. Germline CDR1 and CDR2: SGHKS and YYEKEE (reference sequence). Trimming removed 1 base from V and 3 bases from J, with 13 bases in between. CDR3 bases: TGTGCCAGCAGCTTGCGATGGGGTTGGGAAGAGACCCAGTACTTC. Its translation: CASSLRWGWEETQYF.

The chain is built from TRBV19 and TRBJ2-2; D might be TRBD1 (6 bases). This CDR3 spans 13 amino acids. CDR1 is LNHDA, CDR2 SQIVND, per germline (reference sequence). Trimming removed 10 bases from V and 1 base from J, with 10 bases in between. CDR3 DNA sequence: TGTGCCATCAGGGGACAGAACACCGGGGAGCTGTTTTTT. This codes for CAIRGQNTGELFF.

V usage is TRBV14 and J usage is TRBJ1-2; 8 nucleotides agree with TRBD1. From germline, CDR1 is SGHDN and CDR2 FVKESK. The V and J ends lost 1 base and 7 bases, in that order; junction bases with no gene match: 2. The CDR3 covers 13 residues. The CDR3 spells CASSQGTGTGYTF. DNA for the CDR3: TGTGCCAGCAGCCAAGGGACAGGGACTGGCTACACCTTC.

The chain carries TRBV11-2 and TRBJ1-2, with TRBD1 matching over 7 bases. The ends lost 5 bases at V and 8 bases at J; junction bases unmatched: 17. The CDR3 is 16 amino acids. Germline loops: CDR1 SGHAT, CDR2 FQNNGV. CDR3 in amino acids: CASSPRSWDSVFGYTF. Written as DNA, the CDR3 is TGTGCCAGCAGCCCCCGGTCCTGGGACAGCGTTTTCGGCTACACCTTC.

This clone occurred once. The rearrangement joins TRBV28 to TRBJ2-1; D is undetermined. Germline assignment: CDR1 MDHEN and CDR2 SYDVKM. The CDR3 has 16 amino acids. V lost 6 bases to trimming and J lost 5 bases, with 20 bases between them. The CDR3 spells CASRKRIGLWDNEQFF. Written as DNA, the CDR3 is TGTGCCAGCAGAAAGCGAATAGGATTATGGGACAATGAGCAGTTCTTC.

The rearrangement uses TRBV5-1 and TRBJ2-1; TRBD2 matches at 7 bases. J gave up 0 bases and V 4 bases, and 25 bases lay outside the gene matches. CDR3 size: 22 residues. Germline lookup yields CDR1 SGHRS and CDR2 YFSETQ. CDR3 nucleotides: TGCGCCAGCAGCCCGTGGATAGGGCGGGAATTCGTTCCGGGGGGCTCCTACAATGAGCAGTTCTTC. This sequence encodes CASSPWIGREFVPGGSYNEQFF.

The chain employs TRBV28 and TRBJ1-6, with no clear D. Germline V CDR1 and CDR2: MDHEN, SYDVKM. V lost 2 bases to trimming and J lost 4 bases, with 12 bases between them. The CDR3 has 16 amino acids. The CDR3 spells CASSLTPSHYNSPLHF. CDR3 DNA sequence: TGTGCCAGCAGTTTAACCCCTAGCCATTATAATTCACCCCTCCACTTT. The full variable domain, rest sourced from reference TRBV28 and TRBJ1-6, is DVKVTQSSRYLVKRTGEKVFLECVQDMDHENMFWYRQDPGLGLRLIYFSYDVKMKEKGDIPEGYSVSREKKERFSLILESASTNQTSMYLCASSLTPSHYNSPLHFGNGTRLTVT.

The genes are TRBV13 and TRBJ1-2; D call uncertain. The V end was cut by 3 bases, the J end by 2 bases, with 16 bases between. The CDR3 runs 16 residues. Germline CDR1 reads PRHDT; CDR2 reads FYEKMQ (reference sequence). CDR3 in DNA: TGTGCCAGCAGCTTTGGCACTATACCACCAAACTATGGCTACACCTTC. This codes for CASSFGTIPPNYGYTF.

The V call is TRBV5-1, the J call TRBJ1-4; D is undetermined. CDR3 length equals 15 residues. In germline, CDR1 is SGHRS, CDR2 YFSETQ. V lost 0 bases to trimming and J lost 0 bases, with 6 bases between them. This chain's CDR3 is CASSLEQATNEKLFF. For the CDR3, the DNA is TGCGCCAGCAGCTTGGAGCAGGCAACTAATGAAAAACTGTTTTTT.